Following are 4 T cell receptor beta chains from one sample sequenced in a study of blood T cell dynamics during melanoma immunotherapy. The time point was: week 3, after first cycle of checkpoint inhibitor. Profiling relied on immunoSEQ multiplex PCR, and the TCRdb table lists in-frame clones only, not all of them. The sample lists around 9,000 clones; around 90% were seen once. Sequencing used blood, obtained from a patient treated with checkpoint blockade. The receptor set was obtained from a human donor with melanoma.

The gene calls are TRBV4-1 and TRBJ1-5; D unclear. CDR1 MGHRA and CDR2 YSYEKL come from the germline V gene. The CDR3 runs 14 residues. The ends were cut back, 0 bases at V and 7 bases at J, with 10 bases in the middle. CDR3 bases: TGCGCCAGCAGCCAAGATCTCCCAAACCAGCCCCAGCATTTT. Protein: CASSQDLPNQPQHF.

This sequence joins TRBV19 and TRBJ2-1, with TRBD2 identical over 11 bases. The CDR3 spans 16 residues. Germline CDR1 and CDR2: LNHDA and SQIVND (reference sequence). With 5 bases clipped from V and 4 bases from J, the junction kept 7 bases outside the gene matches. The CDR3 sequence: CASSRIGTSGYNEQFF. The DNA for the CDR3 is TGTGCCAGTAGTCGGATAGGGACTAGCGGATACAATGAGCAGTTCTTC.

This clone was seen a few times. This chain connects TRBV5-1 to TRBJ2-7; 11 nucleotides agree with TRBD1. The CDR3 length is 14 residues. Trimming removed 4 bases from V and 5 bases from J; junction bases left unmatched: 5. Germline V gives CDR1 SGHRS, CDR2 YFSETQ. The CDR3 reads CASSIGTGGDEQYF. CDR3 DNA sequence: TGCGCCAGCAGCATTGGGACAGGGGGGGACGAGCAGTACTTC.

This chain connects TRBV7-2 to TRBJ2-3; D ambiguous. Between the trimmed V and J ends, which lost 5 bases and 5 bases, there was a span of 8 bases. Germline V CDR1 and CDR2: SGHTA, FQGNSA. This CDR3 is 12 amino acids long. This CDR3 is CASSPSIDTQYF. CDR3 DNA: TGTGCCAGCAGCCCCAGTATAGATACGCAGTATTTT.